Listed here is a single T cell receptor (beta chain). This specimen comes from a study of T-cell reconstitution after alpha-beta-depleted transplantation in children. Unique molecular identifiers were incorporated during preparation of the TCRbeta library. Each CDR3 protein is one row after TCRdb ran MiXCR on the PCR reads. The sample shows some 500,000 distinct CDR3 sequences, approximately 16% of them seen only once. Trimming removed 7 bases at V and 5 bases at J, with 18 bases between. This CDR3 spans 15 amino acids. Sequenced material: PBMCs from the stem cell graft donor, taken from the stem cell graft. The V call is TRBV12-3 or TRBV12-4, the J call TRBJ1-5; D is unresolved. This clonotype was obtained from a human donor who donated a stem cell graft to a child with acute lymphoblastic leukemia. The CDR3 region has the DNA TGTGCCAGCACTTTCAGCATCGGTATCGATCAGCCCCAGCATTTT. This sequence encodes CASTFSIGIDQPQHF.